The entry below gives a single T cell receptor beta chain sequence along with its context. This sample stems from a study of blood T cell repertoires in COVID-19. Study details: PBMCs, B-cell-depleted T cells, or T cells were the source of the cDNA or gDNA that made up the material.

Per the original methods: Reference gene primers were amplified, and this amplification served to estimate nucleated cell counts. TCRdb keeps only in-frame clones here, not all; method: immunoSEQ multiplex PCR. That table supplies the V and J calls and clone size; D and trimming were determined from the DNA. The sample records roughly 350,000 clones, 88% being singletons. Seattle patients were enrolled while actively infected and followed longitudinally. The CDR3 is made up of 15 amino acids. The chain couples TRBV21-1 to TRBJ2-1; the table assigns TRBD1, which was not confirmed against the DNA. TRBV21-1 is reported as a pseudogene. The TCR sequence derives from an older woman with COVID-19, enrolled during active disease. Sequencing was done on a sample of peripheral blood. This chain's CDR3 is CASSNSQGTNNEQFF. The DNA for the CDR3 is TGTGCCAGCAGCAACTCTCAGGGTACGAACAATGAGCAGTTCTTC.